In this sample, the clone carrying this TCR beta chain turned up many times. This sample is drawn from a study of T cells in Graves' hyperthyroidism and ophthalmopathy. RNA transcripts were the template for amplifying TCR beta CDR3 regions. The HTBI primer set was used in a first-round RT-PCR of the TCR CDR3. TCRdb called the multiplex PCR reads again in MiXCR, with one record for every CDR3 protein. In the table there are about 600,000 distinct CDR3 sequences, 14% of which are singletons. Subjects with ophthalmopathy showed a Clinical Activity Score no lower than 3, a NOSPECS grade no lower than 4, and a duration shorter than 3 months. The PBMCs had their origin in roughly 9.4 ml of fresh peripheral blood. Trimming removed 9 bases from V and 4 bases from J, with 13 bases in between. The length of the CDR3 is 13 residues. The V gene's germline CDR1 is LNHDA and CDR2 SQIVND (reference sequence).

The TCR was taken from a woman younger than 35 with Graves' ophthalmopathy. Sequenced: blood. The chain employs TRBV19 and TRBJ2-1; D is possibly TRBD2 (5 bases). The CDR3 region is CASSPGLYNEQFF. The CDR3 DNA reads as TGTGCCAGCAGCCCAGGACTTTACAATGAGCAGTTCTTC.